These 13 T cell receptor beta chains were sequenced from one sample in a study of T cells expressing NK-cell markers. TCRdb re-called the 5' RACE reads, yielding one record per CDR3 amino acid sequence without DNA. This sample's table has more than 400,000 distinct CDR3 sequences. The sequencing input was blood T cells: a sorted CD56 or NKG2C T cell subset, CD4+ or CD8+ T cells, or bulk PBMC T cells (not recorded which). The receptors were gathered from a woman between 18 and 69 years old in good health.

This chain connects TRBV5-1 to TRBJ1-6. This CDR3 has 18 amino acids. CDR1 SGHRS and CDR2 YFSETQ come from the germline V gene. CDR3 residues: CASSEGETLPDYNSPLHF.

V usage is TRBV5-1 and J usage is TRBJ2-2; with no DNA, the TCRdb D assignment of TRBD1 cannot be verified. Germline CDR1 is SGHRS and CDR2 is YFSETQ. The CDR3 is 15 residues long. The CDR3 reads CASSPWTGNTGELFF. The complete variable domain, with remaining parts taken from reference TRBV5-1 and TRBJ2-2, reads KAGVTQTPRYLIKTRGQQVTLSCSPISGHRSVSWYQQTPGQGLQFLFEYFSETQRNKGNFPGRFSGRQFSNSRSEMNVSTLELGDSALYLCASSPWTGNTGELFFGEGSRLTVL.

This rearrangement joins TRBV4-1 to TRBJ2-3; the D call of TRBD1 rests on TCRdb alone, since no DNA is present to check it. CDR1 and CDR2 (germline): MGHRA, YSYEKL. CDR3 length: 17 amino acids. The CDR3 spells CASSQGTGTQYTDTQYF.

This chain connects TRBV6-5 to TRBJ2-1; the TCRdb call, TRBD2, lacks DNA for checking. Germline CDR1 reads MNHEY; CDR2 reads SVGAGI. CDR3 length: 18 residues. The CDR3 region is CASSYGRLAGGPGNEQFF.

This sequence joins TRBV20-1 and TRBJ1-3. CDR3 length equals 13 residues. Germline CDR1 is DFQATT and CDR2 is SNEGSKA (reference sequence). CDR3 region: CSAHQGSGNTIYF.

The chain joins TRBV5-4 to TRBJ2-3; TCRdb lists TRBD1, though no DNA is available to test this call. Germline values: CDR1 SGHNT, CDR2 YYREEE (reference sequence). The CDR3 has 15 residues. CDR3 loop: CASSRDVGSTDTQYF.

The CDR3 loop is CASRTGNSPLHF. This chain links TRBV25-1 with TRBJ1-6; as DNA is missing, the TRBD1 call by TCRdb cannot be tested. The CDR3 consists of 12 residues. Germline V gene data show CDR1 as MGHDK and CDR2 as SYGVNS.

The V gene is TRBV3-1, the J gene TRBJ1-4; as DNA is missing, the TRBD1 call by TCRdb cannot be tested. This CDR3 comprises 17 residues. CDR1 and CDR2 (germline): LGHDT, YNNKEL (reference sequence). The CDR3 sequence: CASTNGGQGARYGKLFF. Variable domain in full (rest from reference TRBV3-1 and TRBJ1-4): DTAVSQTPKYLVTQMGNDKSIKCEQNLGHDTMYWYKQDSKKFLKIMFSYNNKELIINETVPNRFSPKSPDKAHLNLHINSLELGDSAVYFCASTNGGQGARYGKLFFGSGTQLSVL.

The chain uses TRBV6-5 and TRBJ2-3; TCRdb lists TRBD1, though no DNA is available to test this call. Germline assignment: CDR1 MNHEY and CDR2 SVGAGI. The CDR3 runs to 16 residues. CDR3 residues: CASSYLRDPSTDTQYF.

This CDR3 is CASSIWQTNYGYTF. The rearrangement joins TRBV19 to TRBJ1-2. CDR1 and CDR2 from the germline V gene are LNHDA and SQIVND (reference sequence). This CDR3 region has 14 residues.

J is TRBJ2-7 and V is TRBV28; TCRdb calls TRBD2, which cannot be checked without DNA. The germline gives CDR1 MDHEN, CDR2 SYDVKM. The CDR3 covers 15 residues. The CDR3 loop is CASSLTSERPYEQYF.

V is TRBV20-1 and J is TRBJ1-5. The CDR3 is 14 amino acids. From germline, CDR1 is DFQATT and CDR2 SNEGSKA (reference sequence). CDR3 region: CSASDSPPYQPQHF.

The chain carries TRBV9 and TRBJ2-5; TCRdb's D call, TRBD2, is unchecked because there is no DNA. The germline V gene encodes CDR1 SGDLS and CDR2 YYNGEE. The CDR3 extends over 17 amino acids. CDR3 in amino acids: CASSLSLPLAGEETQYF.